A single sample gave rise to the 20 T cell receptor beta chains below, sequenced in a study of blood T cell repertoires in COVID-19. The repertoire was sequenced with immunoSEQ multiplex PCR; TCRdb's copy has only in-frame clones and lacks some. The table lists some 180,000 clones, 81% of them singletons, with approximately 11% in the top ten. Source material: peripheral blood. These receptors originate from a woman in her forties with COVID-19, enrolled during active disease.

Concerning this clone itself: A read error may be the cause here, since a much bigger clone is one base away. The chain is built from TRBV7-9 and TRBJ2-3, with 7 bases matching TRBD1. CDR1 is SEHNR and CDR2 is FQNEAQ in the germline V gene (reference sequence). The CDR3 length is 14 residues. CDR3 residues: CAGSLQGPSDTQYF. CDR3 nucleotide sequence: TGTGCCGGCAGCTTACAGGGGCCGTCAGATACGCAGTATTTT.

The chain is built from TRBV11-3 and TRBJ2-1; D gene unclear. The CDR3 sequence is 13 residues long. Trimming removed 1 base at V and 9 bases at J, with 10 bases between. The germline V gene has CDR1 SGHNT and CDR2 YENEEA. CDR3 coding DNA: TGTGCCAGCAGCTTAGCTCTCGGTGGTGAGCAGTTCTTC. The encoded protein is CASSLALGGEQFF.

CDR3 in DNA: TGTGCCAGCAGCTTAGCCCTTAATGAAAAACTGTTTTTT. This translates into CASSLALNEKLFF. The genes are TRBV7-2 and TRBJ1-4; D uncertain. V gave up 0 bases and J gave up 4 bases, with 3 bases separating them. This CDR3 is built from 13 residues. Looked up from germline, CDR1 is SGHTA and CDR2 is FQGNSA. Combining the CDR3 with reference TRBV7-2 and TRBJ1-4 gives the whole variable domain GAGVSQSPSNKVTEKGKDVELRCDPISGHTALYWYRQSLGQGLEFLIYFQGNSAPDKSGLPSDRFSAERTGGSVSTLTIQRTQQEDSAVYLCASSLALNEKLFFGSGTQLSVL.

The chain is built from TRBV9 and TRBJ1-4; tentative D call: TRBD1 (6 bases). V was trimmed by 3 bases and J by 7 bases, leaving 16 bases between them. The length of the CDR3 is 15 residues. The germline V gene encodes CDR1 SGDLS and CDR2 YYNGEE. CDR3 residues: CASSATGTAGEKLFF. The CDR3 bases are TGTGCCAGCAGCGCGACAGGTACAGCTGGTGAAAAACTGTTTTTT.

CDR3 coding DNA: TGTGCCAGCAGCCCCCGACTAGCGCTAAACAATGAGCAGTTCTTC. It specifies CASSPRLALNNEQFF. The rearrangement uses TRBV7-9 and TRBJ2-1; TRBD2 aligns across 8 bases. The CDR3 contains 15 residues. Losses at the gene ends were 5 bases for V and 5 bases for J; bases not matched to a gene: 8. Germline V gene sequence: CDR1 SEHNR, CDR2 FQNEAQ (reference sequence).

This chain joins TRBV7-9 and TRBJ2-3; no firm D call. The CDR3 covers 10 residues. CDR1 SEHNR and CDR2 FQNEAQ come from the germline V gene (reference sequence). Trimming removed 8 bases at V and 6 bases at J, with 6 bases between. CDR3 protein: CASEVDTQYF. CDR3 bases: TGTGCCAGCGAGGTGGATACGCAGTATTTT.

V usage is TRBV9 and J usage is TRBJ2-1, with TRBD2 matching 10 bases. From germline, CDR1 is SGDLS and CDR2 YYNGEE. V was clipped by 0 bases and J by 6 bases; unmatched bases: 3. The CDR3 is 15 residues long. The DNA for the CDR3 is TGTGCCAGCAGCGTAGAGCCTAGCGGGAGCAATGAGCAGTTCTTC. This sequence encodes CASSVEPSGSNEQFF. Complete variable domain (other parts from reference TRBV9 and TRBJ2-1): DSGVTQTPKHLITATGQRVTLRCSPRSGDLSVYWYQQSLDQGLQFLIQYYNGEERAKGNILERFSAQQFPDLHSELNLSSLELGDSALYFCASSVEPSGSNEQFFGPGTRLTVL.

This sequence joins TRBV30 and TRBJ2-1, with TRBD1 matching over 8 bases. The CDR3 loop spans 12 amino acids. V lost 8 bases to trimming and J lost 8 bases; unmatched junction nucleotides: 8. CDR1 GTSNPN and CDR2 SVGIG come from the germline V gene (reference sequence). The CDR3 reads CALDRGKHEQFF. DNA of the CDR3: TGTGCCCTAGACAGGGGTAAACATGAGCAGTTCTTC.

V is TRBV19 and J is TRBJ2-1, with TRBD1 matching 8 bases. Looked up from germline, CDR1 is LNHDA and CDR2 is SQIVND (reference sequence). CDR3 length: 15 amino acids. Germline trimming cut 6 bases from V and 1 base from J; bases unmatched to any gene: 5. Here the CDR3 DNA reads TGTGCCAGTAGATTGGACAGGGCATCCTACAATGAGCAGTTCTTC. Amino acids: CASRLDRASYNEQFF.

DNA of the CDR3: TGTGCCAGCAGCTCTAGGACAGGGGGCTACACCGGGGAGCTGTTTTTT. Translation gives CASSSRTGGYTGELFF. The gene calls are TRBV9 and TRBJ2-2; 11 bases align to TRBD1. This CDR3 is 16 amino acids long. V shed 4 bases and J 3 bases; nucleotides not matched to a gene: 5. In germline, CDR1 is SGDLS, CDR2 YYNGEE.

V is TRBV13 and J is TRBJ1-2; TRBD1 aligns across 9 bases. The V and J ends lost 6 bases and 5 bases, in that order; junction bases with no gene match: 10. This CDR3 region has 15 residues. From germline, CDR1 is PRHDT and CDR2 FYEKMQ (reference sequence). The CDR3 DNA sequence: TGTGCCAGCAGTATGGACAGGGGTCAACTTTATGGCTACACCTTC. Residues: CASSMDRGQLYGYTF.

The CDR3 region is CASSPRGRAGEKLFF. The CDR3 bases are TGTGCCAGCAGCCCCCGGGGGAGGGCGGGGGAAAAACTGTTTTTT. V usage is TRBV9 and J usage is TRBJ1-4; a possible D gene is TRBD1 (5 bases). The CDR3 consists of 15 residues. Trimming took 4 bases from V and 8 from J, leaving 18 bases between them. Germline CDR1 and CDR2: SGDLS and YYNGEE.

The chain employs TRBV28 and TRBJ1-5, with TRBD1 identical over 10 bases. Germline V CDR1 and CDR2: MDHEN, SYDVKM. V lost 3 bases and J lost 2; bases outside the gene matches: 13. The CDR3 has 19 amino acids. This CDR3 is CASSFEWDRGFRGNQPQHF. CDR3 bases: TGTGCCAGCAGTTTCGAATGGGACAGGGGATTTCGAGGCAATCAGCCCCAGCATTTT. Full variable domain (missing parts from reference TRBV28 and TRBJ1-5): DVKVTQSSRYLVKRTGEKVFLECVQDMDHENMFWYRQDPGLGLRLIYFSYDVKMKEKGDIPEGYSVSREKKERFSLILESASTNQTSMYLCASSFEWDRGFRGNQPQHFGDGTRLSIL.

The rearrangement uses TRBV7-9 and TRBJ1-2, with 8 bases matching TRBD1. Germline V lookup: CDR1 SEHNR, CDR2 FQNEAQ (reference sequence). The CDR3 loop spans 18 amino acids. V shed 5 bases, J shed 2 bases, and the junction held 16 bases outside the gene matches. This chain's CDR3 is CASSSTRDRTLENYGYTF. CDR3 nucleotide sequence: TGTGCCAGCAGCAGTACCCGGGACAGGACATTAGAAAACTATGGCTACACCTTC.

CDR3 residues: CASRYTGTKNTGELFF. The CDR3 DNA sequence: TGCGCCAGCAGATATACGGGGACAAAGAACACCGGGGAGCTGTTTTTT. This chain links TRBV4-1 with TRBJ2-2, with D possibly matching TRBD1 (6 bases). This CDR3 has 16 amino acids. CDR1 and CDR2 (germline): MGHRA, YSYEKL. Trimming cost V 6 bases and J 1 base, with 15 bases left between them.

V is TRBV5-6 and J is TRBJ1-2; no clear D gene. The germline V gene encodes CDR1 SGHDT and CDR2 YYEEEE. Trimming took off 4 bases at V and 0 bases at J, with 10 bases between the two ends. This CDR3 region has 14 residues. This chain's CDR3 is CASSLAGANYGYTF. The CDR3 DNA is TGTGCCAGCAGCCTGGCCGGAGCTAACTATGGCTACACCTTC. Combining the CDR3 with reference TRBV5-6 and TRBJ1-2 gives the whole variable domain DAGVTQSPTHLIKTRGQQVTLRCSPKSGHDTVSWYQQALGQGPQFIFQYYEEEERQRGNFPDRFSGHQFPNYSSELNVNALLLGDSALYLCASSLAGANYGYTFGSGTRLTVV.

The chain has TRBV3-1 (or the pseudogene TRBV3-2) and TRBJ1-1; 7 bases line up with TRBD1. Germline V lookup: CDR1 LGHDT, CDR2 YNNKEL (reference sequence). The CDR3 extends over 14 amino acids. V was clipped by 6 bases and J by 0 bases; unmatched bases: 4. CDR3 nucleotide sequence: TGTGCCAGCAGACAGGGGTCCATGAACACTGAAGCTTTCTTT. It codes for CASRQGSMNTEAFF.

The chain joins TRBV18 to TRBJ2-1; D is perhaps TRBD2 (7 bases). Germline V gives CDR1 KGHSH, CDR2 LQKENI. V shed 0 bases and J shed 7 bases, with 16 bases lying between them. CDR3 length equals 16 residues. The CDR3, as DNA: TGTGCCAGCTCACCACCACGGGGGGCATTCGGAAATGAGCAGTTCTTC. Translated, it gives CASSPPRGAFGNEQFF.

The rearrangement joins TRBV28 to TRBJ1-1; D gene uncertain. The V end lost 4 bases, the J end lost 3 bases, and 6 bases lay between the germline ends. This CDR3 has 12 residues. CDR1 and CDR2 (germline): MDHEN, SYDVKM. The CDR3 nucleotides read TGTGCCAGCAGTTACGGGTACACTGAAGCTTTCTTT. Translating it yields CASSYGYTEAFF.

This chain uses TRBV18 with TRBJ2-3, with TRBD2 identical over 9 bases. J gave up 2 bases and V 1 base, and 4 bases lay outside the gene matches. Germline CDR1 and CDR2: KGHSH and LQKENI. This CDR3 contains 16 residues. The CDR3, as DNA: TGTGCCAGCTCACCACGCGGGGGGGGCATCACAGATACGCAGTATTTT. Protein: CASSPRGGGITDTQYF.